This T cell receptor (beta chain) was sequenced during a study of T cell repertoires in aging, cancer and after chemotherapy. Per germline, CDR1 LNHNV and CDR2 YYDKDF (reference sequence). V lost 4 bases to trimming and J lost 10 bases, with 14 bases between them. The length of the CDR3 is 14 residues. In its sample, this clonotype is medium-sized (0.01 to 0.1%). TCR beta rearrangements were amplified from peripheral blood genomic DNA. A mixed TRB-A/B primer pool amplified rearranged TRB by multiplex touch-down PCR. From the multiplex PCR reads, TCRdb called clonotypes with MiXCR, one entry per CDR3 protein. The sample records 11,000 or so distinct CDR3 sequences, 20% to 30% being singletons.

Sequencing was carried out using blood. The V and J genes are TRBV15 and TRBJ1-6; D perhaps matches TRBD1 (6 bases). The TCR was taken from a human donor in good health. CDR3 in DNA: TGTGCCACCAGCACCGCCCGACAGGTCTCACCCCTCCACTTT. It codes for CATSTARQVSPLHF.